Detailed here is one T cell receptor (beta chain). Its antigen is unknown. This sample was taken from a study of cytomegalovirus exposure and HLA in healthy donors. As for the study in general: A later analysis reported the same platform for the roughly 110 validation repertoires and the roughly 630 first-cohort repertoires.

The table came from immunoSEQ multiplex PCR; TCRdb's copy has only in-frame clones and leaves some out. The data show 120,000 to 150,000 clones, roughly 90% seen once. The J segment lost 2 bases and the V segment lost 6 bases, leaving 16 bases of the junction unmatched. The CDR3 is made up of 19 amino acids. The germline V gene encodes CDR1 LNHDA and CDR2 SQIVND (reference sequence). Study-wide results and limits: According to a subsequent analysis, TCR clusters identified in the first cohort showed a tendency to co-occur across the approximately 120 validation repertoires. It was 150 to 200 TCR beta chains that were listed as cytomegalovirus-associated. Many donors carried some public TCRs, although rarity characterized most TCR sequences.

Sequenced input: PBMCs. This receptor was taken from a man aged 18 to 30 in good health and CMV-seronegative. The rearrangement joins TRBV19 to TRBJ1-2, with 12 bases aligning to TRBD1. In DNA form, the CDR3 reads TGTGCCAGTAGCCACTCGCGCCGGGACAGGGGGCGGACGAACTATGGCTACACCTTC. Translated: CASSHSRRDRGRTNYGYTF.